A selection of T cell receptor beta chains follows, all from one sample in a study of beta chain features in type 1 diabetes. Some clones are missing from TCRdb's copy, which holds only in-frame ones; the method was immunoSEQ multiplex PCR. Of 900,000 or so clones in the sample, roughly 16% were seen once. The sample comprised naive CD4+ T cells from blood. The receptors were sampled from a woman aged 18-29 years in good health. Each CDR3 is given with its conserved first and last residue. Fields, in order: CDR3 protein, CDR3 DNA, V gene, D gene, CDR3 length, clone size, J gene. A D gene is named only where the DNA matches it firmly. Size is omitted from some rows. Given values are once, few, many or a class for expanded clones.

CASSAGTSGSHEQYF TGTGCCAGCAGCGCCGGGACTAGCGGGAGCCACGAGCAGTACTTC TRBV5-4 TRBD2 15 few TRBJ2-7
CASRTQGQPQHF TGTGCCAGCAGAACTCAGGGGCAGCCCCAGCATTTT TRBV28 . 12 . TRBJ1-5
CASSQGTGWNQPQHF TGCGCCAGCAGCCAGGGGACAGGTTGGAATCAGCCCCAGCATTTT TRBV5-1 TRBD1 15 few TRBJ1-5
CASSASGGETQYF TGTGCCAGCAGCGCATCAGGGGGGGAGACCCAGTACTTC TRBV28 . 13 few TRBJ2-5
CASSEQPTGLTKAFF TGTGCCAGCAGCGAACAGCCCACAGGGTTGACCAAAGCTTTCTTT TRBV9 . 15 . TRBJ1-1
CAISEPSGRGQETQYF TGTGCCATCAGTGAACCTAGCGGGAGGGGGCAAGAGACCCAGTACTTC TRBV10-3 TRBD2 16 few TRBJ2-5
CASSLMRGNQPQHF TGTGCCAGCAGTTTGATGAGGGGCAATCAGCCCCAGCATTTT TRBV28 . 14 few TRBJ1-5
CASSLSRRNYGYTF TGTGCCAGCAGTTTATCGAGGCGGAACTATGGCTACACCTTC TRBV28 . 14 few TRBJ1-2
CASSFQLAGIEAFF TGTGCCAGCAGCTTTCAGTTGGCGGGAATTGAAGCTTTCTTT TRBV7-2 . 14 few TRBJ1-1
CASSTRWRSNYNEQFF TGTGCCAGCAGCACAAGATGGCGATCAAACTACAATGAGCAGTTCTTC TRBV13 . 16 . TRBJ2-1
CASSLTQPPGGYTF TGTGCCAGCAGCTTAACCCAGCCCCCGGGTGGCTACACCTTC TRBV7-2 . 14 few TRBJ1-2
CASSPREDYNEQFF TGTGCCAGCTCACCGCGGGAGGACTACAATGAGCAGTTCTTC TRBV18 TRBD2 14 . TRBJ2-1
CASSQISSGTHSSYEQYF TGTGCCAGCAGCCAAATCTCTAGCGGGACCCACTCCTCCTACGAGCAGTACTTC TRBV4-2 TRBD2 18 few TRBJ2-7
CASSYGPLNQDTQYF TGTGCCAGCAGCTATGGACCGCTCAACCAGGATACGCAGTATTTT TRBV5-8 . 15 few TRBJ2-3